This T cell receptor (beta chain) was sequenced during a study of cytomegalovirus exposure and HLA in healthy donors. Background on the study: An early release of data contained some 80 million unique TCRs, which came from HLA-typed donors.

Use of 60 Vbeta and 13 Jbeta primers characterized the PCR. Repertoires were generated with immunoSEQ multiplex PCR, while TCRdb's copy carries only in-frame clones and drops some. The table has roughly 120,000 clones, 15% seen once. Study-wide points: The authors judged a highly shared variant cluster likely a sequencing artifact. Presence/absence analysis assumed near-uniform sequencing depth across donors. Analyzed later, association rates of TCRs varied across HLA loci, with DRB1 most and HLA-C fewest.

Turning to this clone: As yet, its antigen is unknown.

V lost 3 bases to trimming and J lost 5 bases, with 11 bases between them. CDR3 length: 13 amino acids. Germline loops: CDR1 SGHVS, CDR2 FQNEAQ. This TCR was recovered from a woman between 18 and 29 years old in good health and CMV-seronegative. The specimen sequenced was PBMCs. The rearrangement joins TRBV7-8 to TRBJ2-7, with D tentatively TRBD1 (5 bases). The CDR3 DNA reads as TGTGCCAGCAGCTTTTCAGGGAACCACGAGCAGTACTTC. Protein product: CASSFSGNHEQYF.